This TCR beta chain was identified during a study of T cell responses to AZD1222 COVID-19 vaccine. Clones were sequenced by immunoSEQ multiplex PCR, and TCRdb holds only the in-frame ones, with some missing. This table has 150,000 or so clones, around 89% appearing once. Study-wide findings and caveats: Clonal diversity may have been underestimated in mostly white British donors.

The CDR3 is made up of 17 amino acids. The V and J ends lost 6 bases and 2 bases, in that order; junction bases with no gene match: 7. Germline lookup yields CDR1 SNHLY and CDR2 FYNNEI. Concerning this clone itself: Its antigen is undetermined.

The source was peripheral blood, collected on day 0 of AZD1222 vaccination. The clonotype originates from an adult in good health. This sequence joins TRBV2 and TRBJ2-3, with TRBD2 matching over 14 bases. CDR3 DNA sequence: TGTGCCAGCAGGAAAGGGACTAGCGGGGGCAACACAGATACGCAGTATTTT. Translating gives CASRKGTSGGNTDTQYF. The variable domain in full, with the rest retrieved from reference TRBV2 and TRBJ2-3, is EPEVTQTPSHQVTQMGQEVILRCVPISNHLYFYWYRQILGQKVEFLVSFYNNEISEKSEIFDDQFSVERPDGSNFTLKIRSTKLEDSAMYFCASRKGTSGGNTDTQYFGPGTRLTVL.